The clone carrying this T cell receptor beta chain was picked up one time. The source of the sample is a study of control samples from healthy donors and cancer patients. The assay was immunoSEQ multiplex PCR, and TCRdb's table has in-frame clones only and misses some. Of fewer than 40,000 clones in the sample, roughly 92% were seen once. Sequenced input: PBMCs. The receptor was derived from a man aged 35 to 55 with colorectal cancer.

DNA for the CDR3: TGTGCCAGCAGCCCCGAGTACAATGAGCAGTTCTTC. Its translation is CASSPEYNEQFF. The chain combines TRBV6-1 with TRBJ2-1; D is ambiguous. Germline V gene sequence: CDR1 MNHNS, CDR2 SASEGT. The CDR3 has 12 amino acids. V was shortened by 6 bases and J by 4 bases, with 7 bases between the two germline ends.